The 12 T cell receptor beta chains below all came from one sample that was sequenced in a study of shared T cell receptors in the human thymus. Some clones are missing from TCRdb's copy, which holds only in-frame ones; the method was immunoSEQ multiplex PCR. This sample has approximately 400,000 clones, with 95% found just once. The specimen sequenced was thymocytes. The receptor set was obtained from a human donor.

J is TRBJ2-7 and V is TRBV6-1, with 7 bases identical to TRBD1. Germline assignment: CDR1 MNHNS and CDR2 SASEGT. This CDR3 is 16 amino acids long. Unmatched junction bases numbered 13, after V lost 3 bases and J lost 5 bases. The CDR3, as DNA: TGTGCCAGCAGTGACCCATGGAGCAGGGGGTTGAACGAGCAGTACTTC. This translates into CASSDPWSRGLNEQYF.

This sequence joins TRBV6-5 and TRBJ2-3, with TRBD2 matching over 12 bases. The V segment lost 4 bases and the J segment 3 bases; nucleotides outside the gene matches: 5. Germline-derived CDR1 and CDR2 are MNHEY and SVGAGI. This CDR3 is built from 16 residues. This chain's CDR3 is CASSFGLAGRTDTQYF. The DNA for the CDR3 is TGTGCCAGCAGTTTTGGACTAGCGGGGAGAACAGATACGCAGTATTTT.

The chain combines TRBV5-4 with TRBJ2-5, with 9 positions matching TRBD1. Germline-derived CDR1 and CDR2 are SGHNT and YYREEE (reference sequence). This CDR3 has 18 amino acids. Trimming removed 0 bases from V and 1 base from J; junction bases left unmatched: 10. The CDR3 DNA sequence: TGTGCCAGCAGCTTGGCGACGGGACAGGGAAGAATCCAAGAGACCCAGTACTTC. Its protein is CASSLATGQGRIQETQYF.

The rearrangement joins TRBV7-9 to TRBJ2-1; D is undetermined. V gave up 4 bases and J gave up 0 bases, with 16 bases separating them. The CDR3 extends over 17 amino acids. Germline CDR1 is SEHNR and CDR2 is FQNEAQ (reference sequence). DNA for the CDR3: TGTGCCAGCAGCTCAAGGGCGGCTACCACCTCCTACAATGAGCAGTTCTTC. Protein: CASSSRAATTSYNEQFF.

V gene TRBV10-1 combines with J gene TRBJ1-2; D might be TRBD1 (5 bases). CDR3 size: 13 residues. CDR1 and CDR2 (germline): WNHNN, SYGVQD (reference sequence). Trimming took 7 bases from V and 3 from J, leaving 12 bases between them. CDR3 sequence: CASTGAVDYGYTF. The CDR3 DNA is TGCGCCAGCACTGGGGCGGTCGACTATGGCTACACCTTC.

This sequence joins TRBV18 and TRBJ1-3; D is undetermined. Looked up from germline, CDR1 is KGHSH and CDR2 is LQKENI. The CDR3 loop spans 12 amino acids. Trimming pared 8 bases from V and 4 bases from J, leaving 9 bases between. In DNA, the CDR3 is TGTGCCAGCCGTCGTGGGGGAAACACCATATATTTT. Translating it yields CASRRGGNTIYF.

The chain uses TRBV29-1 and TRBJ2-4; D is ambiguous. The CDR3 length is 15 residues. CDR1 SQVTM and CDR2 ANQGSEA come from the germline V gene. Trimming removed 4 bases at V and 0 bases at J, with 13 bases between. The CDR3 region is CSVGVSLGAKNIQYF. The CDR3 bases are TGCAGCGTTGGAGTCAGCCTTGGAGCCAAAAACATTCAGTACTTC.

The chain couples TRBV27 to TRBJ2-7; 8 nucleotides agree with TRBD2. V dropped 7 bases and J dropped 2; count of bases not matched to a gene: 4. The length of the CDR3 is 13 residues. Germline CDR1 is MNHEY and CDR2 is SMNVEV (reference sequence). CDR3 region: CASTQRETYEQYF. For the CDR3, the DNA is TGTGCCAGCACCCAGCGGGAGACCTACGAGCAGTACTTC.

The CDR3 spells CASSLGGPYEQYF. The CDR3 DNA is TGTGCCAGCAGCTTAGGCGGCCCCTACGAGCAGTACTTC. This sequence joins TRBV5-6 and TRBJ2-7; D unresolved. Per the germline V gene, CDR1 is SGHDT and CDR2 is YYEEEE. V lost 2 bases and J 2 bases, leaving 8 bases between the germline ends. This CDR3 comprises 13 residues.

The V and J genes are TRBV7-3 and TRBJ1-1, with a weak D call TRBD1 (6 bases). CDR1 and CDR2 (germline): SGHTA, FQGTGA. CDR3 length equals 19 residues. Trimming removed 1 base from V and 0 bases from J, with 21 bases in between. The CDR3 nucleotides read TGTGCCAGCAGCTTAATAGGCAGGGGCCGTATCTTCATGAACACTGAAGCTTTCTTT. It yields the protein CASSLIGRGRIFMNTEAFF.

The genes are TRBV7-9 and TRBJ2-1, with 7 nucleotides matching TRBD2. In germline, CDR1 is SEHNR, CDR2 FQNEAQ (reference sequence). The V segment lost 4 bases and the J segment 4 bases; nucleotides outside the gene matches: 4. The CDR3 covers 14 residues. For the CDR3, the DNA is TGTGCCAGCAGCTCACTAGCGCCATACAATGAGCAGTTCTTC. It yields the protein CASSSLAPYNEQFF. Based on the CDR3 plus reference TRBV7-9 and TRBJ2-1, the full variable domain is DTGVSQNPRHKITKRGQNVTFRCDPISEHNRLYWYRQTLGQGPEFLTYFQNEAQLEKSRLLSDRFSAERPKGSFSTLEIQRTEQGDSAMYLCASSSLAPYNEQFFGPGTRLTVL.

V is TRBV10-2 and J is TRBJ1-5, with 9 nucleotides matching TRBD1. The V gene end was trimmed by 4 bases and the J gene end by 3 bases; junction bases not matched to a gene: 1. Germline V gene data show CDR1 as WSHSY and CDR2 as SAAADI. The CDR3 spans 14 residues. For the CDR3, the DNA is TGCGCCAGCAGTGGGGACAGGGTCAATCAGCCCCAGCATTTT. It specifies CASSGDRVNQPQHF.